Shown below are 17 T cell receptor beta chains from a single sample sequenced in a study of blood T cell repertoires in COVID-19. The data were produced by immunoSEQ multiplex PCR, yet TCRdb's version contains in-frame clones alone and is incomplete. Seen here are about 150,000 clones, around 85% observed once, and the top ten hold 25% to 30%. Source material: peripheral blood. These receptors were taken from a woman aged 55-75 years with acute or convalescent COVID-19.

This clone was detected a few times. DNA of the CDR3: TGTGCCAGCAGTTACCCTGGACTTAACTATGGCTACACCTTC. It is translated as CASSYPGLNYGYTF. The genes are TRBV6-2 or TRBV6-3 and TRBJ1-2; D unclear. CDR1 and CDR2 from the germline V gene are MNHEY and SVGEGT. The CDR3 extends over 14 amino acids. The V end lost 2 bases, the J end lost 1 base, and 8 bases lay between the germline ends.

The CDR3 spells CASSGGSSGNQPQHF. In DNA, the CDR3 is TGTGCCAGCAGCGGAGGATCTTCTGGCAATCAGCCCCAGCATTTT. The chain carries TRBV11-2 and TRBJ1-5; D unclear. The CDR3 covers 15 residues. CDR1 SGHAT and CDR2 FQNNGV come from the germline V gene. V was pared by 5 bases and J by 2 bases, with 13 bases between.

The chain combines TRBV15 with TRBJ1-2; 7 nucleotides line up with TRBD1. Germline-derived CDR1 and CDR2 are LNHNV and YYDKDF (reference sequence). CDR3 length equals 15 residues. Trimming at V came to 0 bases and at J to 4 bases, leaving 5 bases not matched to a gene. The CDR3 region has the DNA TGTGCCACCAGCAGAGAAAGGGGGCACTCCTATGGCTACACCTTC. Translating it yields CATSRERGHSYGYTF. Supplemented by reference TRBV15 and TRBJ1-2, the full variable domain reads DAMVIQNPRYQVTQFGKPVTLSCSQTLNHNVMYWYQQKSSQAPKLLFHYYDKDFNNEADTPDNFQSRRPNTSFCFLDIRSPGLGDTAMYLCATSRERGHSYGYTFGSGTRLTVV.

This rearrangement joins TRBV18 to TRBJ2-2; TRBD1 matches at 7 bases. This CDR3 has 15 amino acids. The V segment lost 4 bases and the J segment 4 bases; nucleotides outside the gene matches: 6. Germline CDR1 reads KGHSH; CDR2 reads LQKENI. The CDR3 bases are TGTGCCAGCTCACAAAGACAGGGTGGCACCGGGGAGCTGTTTTTT. The encoded protein is CASSQRQGGTGELFF.

This clone appeared a few times. The J gene is TRBJ1-5, the V gene TRBV28; maybe TRBD1 (6 bases). The V gene lost 1 base and the J gene lost 6 bases, with 13 bases spanning the gap. The CDR3 loop spans 15 amino acids. Germline CDR1 and CDR2: MDHEN and SYDVKM. CDR3 region: CASSLFAGAGQPQHF. Written as DNA, the CDR3 is TGTGCCAGCAGTTTATTTGCGGGGGCAGGTCAGCCCCAGCATTTT.

J is TRBJ2-5 and V is TRBV7-9, with a tentative D call TRBD1 (7 bases). CDR1 and CDR2 (germline): SEHNR, FQNEAQ (reference sequence). V lost 5 bases to trimming and J lost 5 bases, with 18 bases between them. The CDR3 totals 15 residues. CDR3 loop: CASSNRQGGWETQYF. CDR3 DNA sequence: TGTGCCAGCAGCAACCGACAGGGAGGTTGGGAGACCCAGTACTTC.

The chain uses TRBV6-5 and TRBJ1-2, with D possibly matching TRBD1 (5 bases). Per germline, CDR1 MNHEY and CDR2 SVGAGI. V shed 5 bases and J shed 2 bases, with 15 bases lying between them. The CDR3 length is 15 residues. For the CDR3, the DNA is TGTGCCAGCAGTCGCCTGGGGCAGACAAACTATGGCTACACCTTC. It codes for CASSRLGQTNYGYTF.

The chain employs TRBV9 and TRBJ1-2; D unresolved. CDR1 is SGDLS, CDR2 YYNGEE, per germline. V dropped 3 bases and J dropped 6 bases, with 3 bases sitting between them. The CDR3 loop spans 10 amino acids. The chain's CDR3 is CASSGNGYTF. CDR3 nucleotide sequence: TGTGCCAGCAGCGGTAATGGCTACACCTTC. The full variable domain, rest sourced from reference TRBV9 and TRBJ1-2, is DSGVTQTPKHLITATGQRVTLRCSPRSGDLSVYWYQQSLDQGLQFLIQYYNGEERAKGNILERFSAQQFPDLHSELNLSSLELGDSALYFCASSGNGYTFGSGTRLTVV.

This CDR3 is CASSLDGSNQPQHF. The CDR3 nucleotides read TGTGCCAGCAGCTTAGACGGTAGCAATCAGCCCCAGCATTTT. The chain has TRBV7-8 and TRBJ1-5; no reliable D call. The germline V gene encodes CDR1 SGHVS and CDR2 FQNEAQ. The length of the CDR3 is 14 residues. Trimming shortened V by 1 base and J by 0 bases, and 4 bases separated the two germline ends.

For the CDR3, the DNA is TGTGCCAGCAGTGAAGTCCAGGGCTATGGCTACACCTTC. It encodes CASSEVQGYGYTF. The genes are TRBV6-1 and TRBJ1-2, with D possibly TRBD1 on 5 matching bases. Germline assignment: CDR1 MNHNS and CDR2 SASEGT. CDR3 size: 13 residues. V dropped 1 base and J dropped 4 bases, with 7 bases sitting between them.

The chain links TRBV7-3 to TRBJ2-5; no definite D call. CDR1 is SGHTA and CDR2 is FQGTGA in the germline V gene. V lost 1 base and J lost 4, with 7 bases in between. This CDR3 has 13 amino acids. The CDR3 region has the DNA TGTGCCAGCAGCTTAAGGCGAGGAGAGACCCAGTACTTC. Protein product: CASSLRRGETQYF.

V and J are TRBV6-1 and TRBJ2-7; maybe TRBD2 (7 bases). CDR1 MNHNS and CDR2 SASEGT come from the germline V gene. Trimming took 1 base from V and 2 from J, leaving 15 bases between them. The CDR3 runs to 16 residues. The DNA of the CDR3 is TGTGCCAGCAGTGAAGGGGTCGGGGGGCCCCCCTACGAGCAGTACTTC. This gives the protein CASSEGVGGPPYEQYF.

The rearrangement uses TRBV7-3 and TRBJ2-2; a possible D gene is TRBD2 (6 bases). The V gene lost 5 bases and the J gene lost 0 bases, with 16 bases spanning the gap. This CDR3 has 17 amino acids. Looked up from germline, CDR1 is SGHTA and CDR2 is FQGTGA. The CDR3 nucleotides read TGTGCCAGCAGCCCACTTAGCGGTAATACGAACACCGGGGAGCTGTTTTTT. Amino acid sequence: CASSPLSGNTNTGELFF.

The V call is TRBV5-1, the J call TRBJ1-4, with 8 bases identical to TRBD1. The junction had 3 bases not matched to a gene; V was cut back by 2 bases and J by 6 bases. The germline V gene has CDR1 SGHRS and CDR2 YFSETQ. The CDR3 consists of 14 residues. CDR3: CASSFGQGDEKLFF. In DNA, the CDR3 is TGCGCCAGCAGCTTCGGACAGGGCGATGAAAAACTGTTTTTT.

V and J are TRBV5-1 and TRBJ2-5, with D maybe TRBD2 (5 bases). V shed 5 bases and J shed 5 bases, with 19 bases lying between them. Per germline, CDR1 SGHRS and CDR2 YFSETQ. The CDR3 runs 15 residues. CDR3 residues: CASRSGVEARETQYF. In nucleotides, the CDR3 is TGCGCCAGCAGGAGCGGCGTGGAGGCTCGGGAGACCCAGTACTTC.

The J gene is TRBJ2-7, the V gene TRBV28; no reliable D call. This CDR3 has 14 residues. Trimming left V 5 bases short and J 0 bases short, with 11 bases between. Looked up from germline, CDR1 is MDHEN and CDR2 is SYDVKM. CDR3 nucleotide sequence: TGTGCCAGCAGTCCCCCACAGAGCTCCTACGAGCAGTACGTC. This translates into CASSPPQSSYEQYV.

The rearrangement links TRBV5-1 to TRBJ2-2; 9 nucleotides agree with TRBD1. With 8 bases clipped from V and 4 bases from J, the junction kept 9 bases outside the gene matches. In germline, CDR1 is SGHRS, CDR2 YFSETQ. The CDR3 length is 15 residues. Here the CDR3 reads CASGQGRGSTGELFF. CDR3 sequence (DNA): TGCGCCAGTGGACAGGGGCGGGGGAGCACCGGGGAGCTGTTTTTT.